The source of this T cell receptor beta chain is a study of PD-1 blockade in classical Hodgkin lymphoma. Study-wide results and caveats: The study found complete responders had baseline diversity similar to newly diagnosed patients. Later analyses included only patients treated at least 1 year post-ASCT.

The CDR3 consists of 16 residues. V lost 6 bases and J lost 8, with 23 bases in between. Germline CDR1 and CDR2: MNHEY and SMNVEV (reference sequence). Time point denoted: cycle 4 day 1 (C4D1), after less than 7 weeks of nivolumab. Every patient had relapsed following autologous stem cell transplantation, and cohorts differed in brentuximab vedotin exposure. The authors purified CD4+ T cells from thawed PBMCs by magnetic negative selection. Complete response, partial response or progressive disease constituted the best responses recorded. With regard to this clone: Its antigen is currently unknown.

This table comes from immunoSEQ multiplex PCR, and its TCRdb copy is limited to in-frame clones, with some not included. The table lists roughly 11,000 clones, roughly 72% of them singletons. The origin of this receptor is a human donor with classical Hodgkin lymphoma. The chain combines TRBV27 with TRBJ2-1; TRBD2 is a possible D gene (6 bases). Sequenced material: CD4+ T cells from blood, taken before the fourth cycle of nivolumab. The CDR3 loop is CASRLRDSPPVDEQFF. CDR3 in DNA: TGTGCCAGCAGACTGAGGGACTCCCCCCCGGTGGATGAGCAGTTCTTC.